These 30 T cell receptor beta chains originate from one sample sequenced in a study of response to subunit inactivated influenza vaccine. MiXCR was run by TCRdb on the RT-PCR reads, yielding one entry per CDR3 protein. Among 650,000 to 800,000 distinct CDR3 sequences, about 18% were seen once, and the ten largest hold approximately 11%. Specimen: PBMCs from blood, collected around 5 days after vaccination. The source is a man aged 45-60 years who received an inactivated influenza vaccine.

This clonotype has more than one count but fewer than ten. The chain joins TRBV7-2 to TRBJ1-3; D may be TRBD1 (5 bases). The V gene's germline CDR1 is SGHTA and CDR2 FQGNSA. CDR3 length equals 13 residues. V shed 1 base and J shed 9 bases, with 10 bases lying between them. The chain's CDR3 is CASSLGAGGTIYF. In DNA form, the CDR3 reads TGTGCCAGCAGCTTAGGGGCGGGGGGCACCATATATTTT.

This clonotype turned up a few times. The CDR3 sequence is CASSPRPGAYTDTQYF. The CDR3 nucleotides read TGTGCCAGCTCACCACGTCCAGGGGCCTACACAGATACGCAGTATTTT. V gene TRBV18 combines with J gene TRBJ2-3; TRBD1 might be the D (6 bases). The V and J ends lost 1 base and 2 bases respectively, with 13 bases between them. In germline, CDR1 is KGHSH, CDR2 LQKENI. The CDR3 has 16 residues.

The J gene is TRBJ2-1, the V gene TRBV18; 9 bases are shared with TRBD1. This CDR3 has 15 residues. Germline V CDR1 and CDR2: KGHSH, LQKENI. Trimming cost V 6 bases and J 9 bases; bases outside gene matches: 12. The CDR3 is CASSQQGASMGEQFF. CDR3 coding DNA: TGTGCCAGCTCGCAACAGGGGGCCAGTATGGGTGAGCAGTTCTTC.

The chain recombines TRBV27 with TRBJ2-7; no clear D. Germline lookup yields CDR1 MNHEY and CDR2 SMNVEV (reference sequence). Trimming removed 2 bases from V and 2 bases from J, with 10 bases in between. The CDR3 covers 14 residues. CDR3: CASSLRPNTYEQYF. DNA for the CDR3: TGTGCCAGCAGTTTACGGCCAAATACCTACGAGCAGTACTTC.

J is TRBJ2-3 and V is TRBV6-2 or TRBV6-3, with 7 bases that match TRBD2. Germline CDR1 and CDR2: MNHEY and SVGEGT. J gave up 3 bases and V 6 bases, and 18 bases lay outside the gene matches. The CDR3 loop spans 18 amino acids. This CDR3 reads CASRPPRLARGRTDTQYF. The CDR3 DNA reads as TGTGCCAGCAGGCCCCCCCGACTAGCTCGGGGGAGGACAGATACGCAGTATTTT.

There are many counts of this clonotype. This rearrangement joins TRBV20-1 to TRBJ2-3; 12 bases align to TRBD2. There are 16 residues in the CDR3. Germline loops: CDR1 DFQATT, CDR2 SNEGSKA (reference sequence). Trimming removed 1 base from V and 4 bases from J; junction bases left unmatched: 6. The CDR3 protein is CSARVLAGGGADTQYF. In nucleotides, the CDR3 is TGCAGTGCTAGAGTACTAGCGGGGGGAGGGGCAGATACGCAGTATTTT.

The chain recombines TRBV12-3 or TRBV12-4 with TRBJ2-5; 9 bases are shared with TRBD2. V lost 6 bases to trimming and J lost 7 bases; unmatched junction nucleotides: 9. The CDR3 runs to 14 residues. This CDR3 is CASRYSGGGRTQYF. The CDR3 nucleotides read TGTGCCAGCAGGTATAGCGGGGGTGGAAGGACCCAGTACTTC.

This clonotype has a handful of counts. V usage is TRBV7-9 and J usage is TRBJ2-7; weak D call: TRBD2 (6 bases). CDR3 length equals 12 residues. Germline loops: CDR1 SEHNR, CDR2 FQNEAQ (reference sequence). The V and J ends lost 6 bases and 5 bases respectively, with 11 bases between them. The CDR3 protein is CASSQLANEQYF. CDR3 sequence (DNA): TGTGCCAGCAGTCAGCTAGCGAACGAGCAGTACTTC. Looking up the rest from reference TRBV7-9 and TRBJ2-7 gives the full variable domain: DTGVSQNPRHKITKRGQNVTFRCDPISEHNRLYWYRQTLGQGPEFLTYFQNEAQLEKSRLLSDRFSAERPKGSFSTLEIQRTEQGDSAMYLCASSQLANEQYFGPGTRLTVT.

This clonotype has more than one count but fewer than ten. CDR3 residues: CSAKQPNTEAFF. CDR3 DNA sequence: TGCAGTGCTAAGCAGCCGAACACTGAAGCTTTCTTT. This rearrangement joins TRBV20-1 to TRBJ1-1; no clear D. Germline lookup yields CDR1 DFQATT and CDR2 SNEGSKA (reference sequence). The CDR3 has 12 amino acids. V was trimmed by 4 bases and J by 1 base, leaving 7 bases between them.

This clonotype was observed a handful of times. The chain recombines TRBV28 with TRBJ2-1; D not resolved. CDR1 and CDR2 (germline): MDHEN, SYDVKM. Trimming left V 1 base short and J 5 bases short, with 12 bases between. The CDR3 covers 15 residues. The CDR3 DNA reads TGTGCCAGCAGTTTATTCGGCGTGATAGACAATGAGCAGTTCTTC. Translated: CASSLFGVIDNEQFF.

This clonotype has just a few counts. V usage is TRBV20-1 and J usage is TRBJ1-1, with D perhaps matching TRBD1 (5 bases). CDR1 and CDR2 from the germline V gene are DFQATT and SNEGSKA (reference sequence). The ends were cut back, 0 bases at V and 5 bases at J, with 13 bases in the middle. This CDR3 is built from 14 residues. Here the CDR3 reads CSARDGAGSTEAFF. CDR3 in DNA: TGCAGTGCTAGAGATGGGGCCGGGAGTACTGAAGCTTTCTTT.

The rearrangement links TRBV7-9 to TRBJ1-2; perhaps TRBD1 as D (5 bases). V lost 1 base and J 0 bases, leaving 15 bases between the germline ends. CDR3 length: 17 residues. Germline lookup yields CDR1 SEHNR and CDR2 FQNEAQ (reference sequence). The CDR3: CASSLEHGGGANYGYTF. The CDR3 coding sequence is TGTGCCAGCAGCTTAGAACATGGGGGAGGAGCTAACTATGGCTACACCTTC.

This clonotype was seen more than once but under ten times. The chain joins TRBV3-1 to TRBJ1-1; D call uncertain. CDR3 length: 14 residues. Germline V gives CDR1 LGHDT, CDR2 YNNKEL (reference sequence). Trimming took off 4 bases at V and 1 base at J, with 10 bases between the two ends. The CDR3 region has the DNA TGTGCCAGCAGCCGAGGACCAGGGAACACTGAAGCTTTCTTT. Its translation: CASSRGPGNTEAFF. The full variable domain, in which reference TRBV3-1 and TRBJ1-1 provide the parts outside the CDR3, is DTAVSQTPKYLVTQMGNDKSIKCEQNLGHDTMYWYKQDSKKFLKIMFSYNNKELIINETVPNRFSPKSPDKAHLNLHINSLELGDSAVYFCASSRGPGNTEAFFGQGTRLTVV.

This clonotype was observed many times. The junction departs from germline at one end; a sequencing error may be responsible. This chain links TRBV5-1 with TRBJ2-1; D call uncertain. This CDR3 contains 15 residues. CDR1 and CDR2 (germline): SGHRS, YFSETQ. The CDR3 is CASSLEQSSYNEQFF. The CDR3 DNA sequence: TGTGCCAGCAGCTTGGAACAGAGCTCCTACAATGAGCAGTTCTTC.

The rearrangement joins TRBV5-1 to TRBJ1-1; D gene ambiguous. CDR1 is SGHRS, CDR2 YFSETQ, per germline. The V end was cut by 0 bases, the J end by 7 bases, with 19 bases between. This CDR3 has 16 amino acids. CDR3 residues: CASSLEGPSLGGEAFF. The CDR3 DNA follows: TGCGCCAGCAGCTTGGAAGGGCCCTCTCTAGGAGGTGAAGCTTTCTTT.

V gene TRBV10-3 combines with J gene TRBJ1-2; 8 nucleotides line up with TRBD1. The CDR3 has 14 amino acids. Germline CDR1 and CDR2: ENHRY and SYGVKD. J gave up 4 bases and V 5 bases, and 6 bases lay outside the gene matches. The CDR3 bases are TGTGCCATCAGTCAAGACAGGGGCCCCTATGGCTACACCTTC. This translates into CAISQDRGPYGYTF.

This clonotype was picked up a small number of times. The rearrangement uses TRBV20-1 and TRBJ1-3; TRBD1 is a possible D gene (5 bases). Trimming stripped 3 bases from V and 0 bases from J, with 9 bases between. This CDR3 region has 14 residues. Germline V gene sequence: CDR1 DFQATT, CDR2 SNEGSKA (reference sequence). The CDR3 sequence: CSARGPISGNTIYF. CDR3 DNA sequence: TGCAGTGCTAGGGGGCCCATCTCTGGAAACACCATATATTTT.

As regards this clonotype: Its ends do not fully match the called genes, so a read error is possible. The chain couples TRBV24-1 to TRBJ2-1, with D hard to call. CDR3 length: 17 amino acids. Germline lookup yields CDR1 KGHDR and CDR2 SFDVKD. CDR3 sequence reads: CATSDSLGASSYKEQFF. Written as DNA, the CDR3 is TGTGCCACCAGTGATTCCCTTGGAGCGAGCTCCTACAAAGAGCAGTTCTTC.

The gene calls are TRBV5-6 and TRBJ2-7; D unclear. Trimming removed 4 bases at V and 2 bases at J, with 10 bases between. The CDR3 contains 13 residues. CDR1 and CDR2 from the germline V gene are SGHDT and YYEEEE. Here the CDR3 reads CASSPQDPYEQYF. Here the CDR3 DNA reads TGTGCCAGCAGCCCCCAGGACCCCTACGAGCAGTACTTC.

Only a few counts were recorded for this clonotype. This rearrangement joins TRBV5-1 to TRBJ2-3; 7 bases match TRBD2. CDR1 and CDR2 from the germline V gene are SGHRS and YFSETQ. There are 17 residues in the CDR3. Losses at the gene ends were 0 bases for V and 10 bases for J; bases not matched to a gene: 17. The CDR3 reads CASSLVLRERGRDAQYF. CDR3 bases: TGCGCCAGCAGCTTGGTTTTACGCGAGCGGGGAAGGGATGCGCAGTATTTT.

V usage is TRBV7-2 and J usage is TRBJ2-1; TRBD2 is a possible D gene (6 bases). Between the trimmed V and J ends, which lost 2 bases and 1 base, there was a span of 15 bases. Germline lookup yields CDR1 SGHTA and CDR2 FQGNSA. The CDR3 covers 17 residues. The CDR3 DNA sequence: TGTGCCAGCAGCTTAACCCTGGGACTCTCTTCCTACAATGAGCAGTTCTTC. This gives the protein CASSLTLGLSSYNEQFF.

A single count supports this clonotype. This chain uses TRBV5-6 with TRBJ2-2; D not certain. Trimming left V 4 bases short and J 3 bases short, with 13 bases between. The CDR3 is 15 amino acids. Germline assignment: CDR1 SGHDT and CDR2 YYEEEE. CDR3 residues: CASSTLRRYTGELFF. DNA of the CDR3: TGTGCCAGCAGCACCCTTCGACGATACACCGGGGAGCTGTTTTTT. The full variable domain, its missing parts supplied by reference TRBV5-6 and TRBJ2-2, is DAGVTQSPTHLIKTRGQQVTLRCSPKSGHDTVSWYQQALGQGPQFIFQYYEEEERQRGNFPDRFSGHQFPNYSSELNVNALLLGDSALYLCASSTLRRYTGELFFGEGSRLTVL.

The J gene is TRBJ2-2, the V gene TRBV6-5, with 16 bases identical to TRBD2. The CDR3 runs 17 residues. V dropped 0 bases and J dropped 7; count of bases not matched to a gene: 2. In germline, CDR1 is MNHEY, CDR2 SVGAGI. CDR3 amino acids: CASSYSGLAGGFGELFF. CDR3 DNA: TGTGCCAGCAGTTACTCGGGACTAGCGGGAGGGTTCGGGGAGCTGTTTTTT.

The rearrangement uses TRBV28 and TRBJ2-1; 7 bases align to TRBD2. There are 16 residues in the CDR3. Germline values: CDR1 MDHEN, CDR2 SYDVKM. V lost 5 bases, J lost 4 bases, and 11 bases stayed unmatched. The CDR3 spells CASSARGAGVYNEQFF. The CDR3 nucleotides are TGTGCCAGCAGTGCCCGGGGTGCGGGAGTATACAATGAGCAGTTCTTC.

This chain joins TRBV7-8 and TRBJ2-7; TRBD2 aligns across 8 bases. This CDR3 spans 18 amino acids. Trimming cost V 4 bases and J 0 bases; bases outside gene matches: 14. Germline V gene data show CDR1 as SGHVS and CDR2 as FQNEAQ. CDR3 sequence: CASSSGHERGYSSYEQYF. CDR3 sequence (DNA): TGTGCCAGCAGCTCGGGGCACGAGCGGGGGTATAGCTCCTACGAGCAGTACTTC.

V gene TRBV20-1 combines with J gene TRBJ1-5; 10 bases fit TRBD1. The J call may not be correct, given that the DNA end is closer to TRBJ2-3. The CDR3 covers 15 residues. CDR1 DFQATT and CDR2 SNEGSKA come from the germline V gene (reference sequence). CDR3: CSALGQGGSNQPQYF. Written as DNA, the CDR3 is TGCAGTGCTCTCGGACAGGGGGGTAGCAATCAGCCCCAGTATTTT.

This clonotype was seen a handful of times. This sequence joins TRBV19 and TRBJ2-1; D call uncertain. Germline V gene sequence: CDR1 LNHDA, CDR2 SQIVND (reference sequence). The ends were cut back, 6 bases at V and 8 bases at J, with 17 bases in the middle. There are 14 residues in the CDR3. CDR3 coding DNA: TGTGCCAGTAGCTTTATCAGCAGTTTTGATGAGCAGTTCTTC. It encodes CASSFISSFDEQFF.

This clonotype has a handful of counts. The junction shows a germline mismatch at one end, possibly a read error. The genes are TRBV14 and TRBJ2-5; TRBD2 might be the D (6 bases). Germline V gives CDR1 SGHDN, CDR2 FVKESK. The CDR3 has 12 residues. CDR3 loop: CASSQAGLRWDF. DNA of the CDR3: TGTGCCAGCAGCCAAGCGGGACTGCGCTGGGACTTC.

The chain joins TRBV6-2 or TRBV6-3 to TRBJ2-1; the match to TRBD2 covers 14 bases. The CDR3 extends over 16 amino acids. The V segment lost 8 bases and the J segment 6 bases; nucleotides outside the gene matches: 9. The V gene's germline CDR1 is MNHEY and CDR2 SVGEGT. The CDR3 sequence: CASSGLAGGRGNEQFF. The CDR3 DNA follows: TGTGCCAGCTCAGGACTAGCGGGAGGTCGAGGCAATGAGCAGTTCTTC.

This clonotype was observed at least ten times. The CDR3 DNA reads TGTGCCAGTAGAATTGGTGACACTGAAGCTTTCTTT. Translating it yields CASRIGDTEAFF. The V gene is TRBV19, the J gene TRBJ1-1; D ambiguous. Germline V lookup: CDR1 LNHDA, CDR2 SQIVND (reference sequence). The CDR3 extends over 12 amino acids. V dropped 6 bases and J dropped 3 bases, with 8 bases sitting between them.